The rows below give T cell receptor beta chains drawn from one sample of a study of CXCR3-negative and CXCR3-positive naive CD8 T cells. TCRdb re-called the 5' RACE reads and gives one entry per CDR3 protein, without DNA. The sample has about 5,300 distinct CDR3 sequences; the top ten hold roughly 1.7%. Sequenced sample: naive CXCR3+ CD8+ T cells from blood. Receptors originate from a human donor in good health. Some clones in this sample may be carry-over from other donors' samples. CDR3s include the opening cysteine and the closing phenylalanine or tryptophan. For some rows the clone size is stated as once, few or many, or as a class when expanded; others skip it.

abundance | j_gene | v_gene | CDR3aa
medium-sized | TRBJ2-2 | TRBV20-1 | CSARGLDTNTGELFF
medium-sized | TRBJ1-2 | TRBV29-1 | CSVEDRQLNYGYTF
- | TRBJ2-1 | TRBV10-3 | CANIGPQSSEQFF
medium-sized | TRBJ1-1 | TRBV5-1 | CASSPQGSHPEAFF
- | TRBJ1-6 | TRBV11-1 | CASRTMNSPLHF
- | TRBJ2-1 | TRBV3-1 | CASSQARGTTYNEQFF
medium-sized | TRBJ1-5 | TRBV15 | CATSRDLGYQPQHF
medium-sized | TRBJ2-1 | TRBV29-1 | CSVDWAGNEQFF
medium-sized | TRBJ2-7 | TRBV7-3 | CASSLTDSGVDEQYF
medium-sized | TRBJ1-1 | TRBV29-1 | CSIPGGGLTEAFF
- | TRBJ2-1 | TRBV7-6 | CASSLAWGSGGLGEQFF
- | TRBJ2-1 | TRBV11-2 | CASSLGGTYNEQFF
- | TRBJ2-1 | TRBV19 | CASSPGLAAMGQFF
medium-sized | TRBJ2-1 | TRBV6-2/TRBV6-3 | CASSYMINEQFF
medium-sized | TRBJ1-2 | TRBV7-9 | CASSQAGDQGNGYTF
- | TRBJ2-1 | TRBV5-1 | CASSFSGYNEQSF
medium-sized | TRBJ1-2 | TRBV29-1 | CSVDPGGDYGYTF
- | TRBJ2-1 | TRBV14 | CASSQTMNWPNEQFF
- | TRBJ1-1 | TRBV29-1 | CSVEEGTEEAFF
- | TRBJ2-2 | TRBV12-3/TRBV12-4 | CASSPGTSESSGELFF
medium-sized | TRBJ1-2 | TRBV29-1 | CSVDPGYGYTF
medium-sized | TRBJ2-1 | TRBV2 | CASSEWASGGTNEQFF
- | TRBJ2-1 | TRBV5-1 | CASSGGTGNNEQFF
- | TRBJ2-7 | TRBV7-6 | CASSLAREHYEQYF
- | TRBJ2-1 | TRBV19 | CASAAGEMYEQFF
- | TRBJ2-3 | TRBV5-1 | CASSHRQDPTDTQYF
- | TRBJ2-7 | TRBV29-1 | CSAWTGTSYEQYF
- | TRBJ2-1 | TRBV20-1 | CSARPGTSALYNEQFF
medium-sized | TRBJ2-5 | TRBV6-5 | CASSPLIAETQYF
- | TRBJ2-7 | TRBV6-6 | CASSYWGRGDEQYF
- | TRBJ2-2 | TRBV13 | CASSRLTSGRAGELFF
medium-sized | TRBJ2-2 | TRBV5-6 | CASSAGGLTGELFF
medium-sized | TRBJ2-5 | TRBV29-1 | CSVANPGLGQETQYF
medium-sized | TRBJ2-7 | TRBV30 | CAWMDGSSYEQYF
- | TRBJ2-7 | TRBV24-1 | CATSQGAYEQYF
medium-sized | TRBJ1-4 | TRBV9 | CASSVQPQADEKLFF
- | TRBJ2-1 | TRBV30 | CAWQGTSVNEQFF
medium-sized | TRBJ2-7 | TRBV5-1 | CASSLVGQFTYEQYF
medium-sized | TRBJ1-2 | TRBV9 | CASSPTGDNYGYTF
- | TRBJ1-1 | TRBV25-1 | CAHQDWDTEAFF
- | TRBJ2-7 | TRBV28 | CASSSSGAEQYF
- | TRBJ1-1 | TRBV5-4 | CASSLLSTANTEAFF
- | TRBJ1-3 | TRBV7-6 | CASSQGPSSGNTIYF
- | TRBJ1-1 | TRBV5-1 | CASSSGTALHMNTEAFF
- | TRBJ2-2 | TRBV29-1 | CSTPGVAGELFF
medium-sized | TRBJ2-7 | TRBV25-1 | CASSKGLGSEQYF
- | TRBJ2-1 | TRBV12-3/TRBV12-4 | CASSPDTYNEQFF
- | TRBJ2-1 | TRBV19 | CASSPWTGGHNEQFF
- | TRBJ1-1 | TRBV12-3/TRBV12-4 | CASSPIPGPPDTEAFF
- | TRBJ2-1 | TRBV6-1 | CASSTPGTGYNEQFF
medium-sized | TRBJ2-7 | TRBV20-1 | CSARVPGESITYEQYF
medium-sized | TRBJ1-4 | TRBV11-2 | CASSSGVVLTNEKLFF
medium-sized | TRBJ1-1 | TRBV25-1 | CASSELLGTASEAFF
- | TRBJ1-1 | TRBV18 | CASSRGEGAEAFF
medium-sized | TRBJ2-3 | TRBV29-1 | CSVVGLAPSTDTQYF
- | TRBJ2-3 | TRBV11-2 | CASSLPERGPSTDTQYF
- | TRBJ1-1 | TRBV19 | CATIWENTEAFF
- | TRBJ1-1 | TRBV29-1 | CSGEGSGTEAFF
- | TRBJ1-2 | TRBV14 | CASSQTQTYGYTF
medium-sized | TRBJ1-1 | TRBV10-3 | CAISSGLQGGLNTEAFF